The clone carrying this T cell receptor beta chain was seen only a few times. Its target is not known. This specimen belongs to a study of beta chain features in type 1 diabetes. Overall study results and limits: Researchers reported that naive, central memory and Treg TCRB repertoires appeared more similar in patients than in healthy donors. For type 1 diabetes patients, VDJ junctions showed fewer insertions and more deletions.

Expressed TCRB transcripts were sequenced because the isolated RNA had all been reverse transcribed beforehand. This table comes from immunoSEQ multiplex PCR, and its TCRdb copy is limited to in-frame clones, with some not included. The table records 970,000 or so clones, roughly 15% of them present only once. From germline, CDR1 is SGDLS and CDR2 YYNGEE. The ends were cut back, 0 bases at V and 4 bases at J, with 10 bases in the middle. This CDR3 spans 14 amino acids. CD45RO/CCR7/CD25/CD127/CD95/CD27 sorting isolated CD4+ naive, central memory, regulatory and stem cell-like memory cells. The V and J genes are TRBV9 and TRBJ2-5; D gene uncertain. This receptor was taken from a woman between 18 and 29 years old in good health. The sequencing input was naive CD4+ T cells from blood. CDR3 protein: CASSVGLGIETQYF. The CDR3 DNA is TGTGCCAGCAGCGTAGGACTGGGGATAGAGACCCAGTACTTC.